This passage covers 16 T cell receptor beta chains from one sample sequenced in a study of T cells in pancreatic ductal adenocarcinoma. Selected pancreatic ductal adenocarcinoma patients had undergone surgery without neoadjuvant therapy. Clones were sequenced by immunoSEQ multiplex PCR, and TCRdb holds only the in-frame ones, with some missing. The sample shows tens of thousands of clones, 90% to 95% of them seen only once. What was sequenced was PBMCs. Source of these receptors: a human donor with pancreatic ductal adenocarcinoma.

The rearrangement uses TRBV18 and TRBJ2-7; the match to TRBD1 covers 7 bases. The CDR3 is 14 amino acids. The germline CDR1 and CDR2 sequences are KGHSH and LQKENI. Unmatched junction bases numbered 8, after V lost 6 bases and J lost 3 bases. CDR3 in DNA: TGTGCCAGCTCTCTCATTGGGACAGACTACGAGCAGTACTTC. Protein: CASSLIGTDYEQYF.

CDR3 nucleotides: TGTGCCAGCAGTCGTTCAGGGGGAACTGAAGCTTTCTTT. Its protein is CASSRSGGTEAFF. J is TRBJ1-1 and V is TRBV6-5, with 7 bases aligning to TRBD1. The CDR3 has 13 amino acids. CDR1 is MNHEY, CDR2 SVGAGI, per germline. The junction had 5 bases not matched to a gene; V was cut back by 5 bases and J by 5 bases.

The CDR3 bases are TGTGCCAGCTCACCACGCGGAACACTACGAGAGACCCAGTACTTC. This encodes CASSPRGTLRETQYF. J is TRBJ2-5 and V is TRBV18; D gene uncertain. CDR1 is KGHSH and CDR2 is LQKENI in the germline V gene. CDR3 size: 15 residues. V was clipped by 1 base and J by 4 bases, with 13 bases between them.

V and J are TRBV7-3 and TRBJ2-1, with TRBD2 identical over 14 bases. V lost 5 bases to trimming and J lost 4 bases; unmatched junction nucleotides: 7. The CDR3 is made up of 17 amino acids. The germline CDR1 and CDR2 sequences are SGHTA and FQGTGA. CDR3 nucleotides: TGTGCCAGCAGCCCTCGACTAGCGGGAGGGCAATACAATGAGCAGTTCTTC. It encodes CASSPRLAGGQYNEQFF.

CDR3 residues: CASSLRSPDTQYF. The CDR3 nucleotides read TGTGCCAGCAGTTTACGCAGTCCAGATACGCAGTATTTT. The chain has TRBV28 and TRBJ2-3, with D unclear. V was clipped by 2 bases and J by 4 bases, with 7 bases between them. In germline, CDR1 is MDHEN, CDR2 SYDVKM. The CDR3 length is 13 residues.

This chain joins TRBV19 and TRBJ1-5; perhaps TRBD1 as D (5 bases). Per germline, CDR1 LNHDA and CDR2 SQIVND (reference sequence). The CDR3 runs 15 residues. The germline V and J ends were trimmed by 5 bases and 4 bases, with 15 bases remaining between them. The CDR3 loop is CASSFGQWGNQPQHF. The CDR3 coding sequence is TGTGCCAGTAGTTTTGGGCAGTGGGGGAATCAGCCCCAGCATTTT.

The chain combines TRBV7-9 with TRBJ2-3; the D is unclear. From germline, CDR1 is SEHNR and CDR2 FQNEAQ (reference sequence). The CDR3 loop spans 15 amino acids. Trimming cost V 1 base and J 4 bases, with 12 bases left between them. The CDR3 DNA sequence: TGTGCCAGCAGCTTAGAAGCTAGTCGTGCAGATACGCAGTATTTT. Translation gives CASSLEASRADTQYF.

V usage is TRBV9 and J usage is TRBJ1-2, with a weak D call TRBD1 (5 bases). Looked up from germline, CDR1 is SGDLS and CDR2 is YYNGEE. Trimming cost V 2 bases and J 0 bases, with 11 bases left between them. This CDR3 is 15 amino acids long. The CDR3, as DNA: TGTGCCAGCAGCGTTCGAACAGGAACTAACTATGGCTACACCTTC. This translates into CASSVRTGTNYGYTF. Full variable domain (outside the CDR3, taken from reference TRBV9 and TRBJ1-2): DSGVTQTPKHLITATGQRVTLRCSPRSGDLSVYWYQQSLDQGLQFLIQYYNGEERAKGNILERFSAQQFPDLHSELNLSSLELGDSALYFCASSVRTGTNYGYTFGSGTRLTVV.

The V and J genes are TRBV6-1 and TRBJ1-5; weak D call: TRBD1 (5 bases). The germline V and J ends were trimmed by 5 bases and 0 bases, with 11 bases remaining between them. This CDR3 region has 15 residues. The V gene's germline CDR1 is MNHNS and CDR2 SASEGT. The CDR3 DNA reads TGTGCCAGCAGTAGGGGATTCGATAGCAATCAGCCCCAGCATTTT. Translation: CASSRGFDSNQPQHF.

This chain uses TRBV30 with TRBJ2-1, with D unresolved. Germline-derived CDR1 and CDR2 are GTSNPN and SVGIG (reference sequence). Trimming removed 4 bases from V and 5 bases from J, with 9 bases in between. The CDR3 runs to 12 residues. The CDR3 region is CAWNQMHNEQFF. CDR3 nucleotide sequence: TGTGCCTGGAACCAGATGCACAATGAGCAGTTCTTC.

CDR3 sequence: CASSERTDTQYF. For the CDR3, the DNA is TGTGCCAGCAGTGAACGGACAGATACGCAGTATTTT. J is TRBJ2-3 and V is TRBV6-5; D gene uncertain. The CDR3 spans 12 residues. Trimming took off 5 bases at V and 3 bases at J, with 6 bases between the two ends. The germline V gene encodes CDR1 MNHEY and CDR2 SVGAGI.

The chain recombines TRBV5-4 with TRBJ1-2; D is possibly TRBD1 (5 bases). The CDR3 runs 14 residues. Trimming stripped 0 bases from V and 5 bases from J, with 11 bases between. Germline V lookup: CDR1 SGHNT, CDR2 YYREEE (reference sequence). The CDR3 DNA is TGTGCCAGCAGCTTGGGGGGGTCGAGGTATGGCTACACCTTC. This codes for CASSLGGSRYGYTF.

For the CDR3, the DNA is TGTGCCAGCTCAACAAAATGGGACGGGACCTACGAGCAGTACTTC. Protein: CASSTKWDGTYEQYF. The gene calls are TRBV18 and TRBJ2-7; tentatively, D is TRBD1 or TRBD2 (5 bases each). From germline, CDR1 is KGHSH and CDR2 LQKENI. V was cut by 5 bases and J by 2 bases, with 16 bases left in between. CDR3 size: 15 residues.

The chain couples TRBV5-4 to TRBJ2-7; TRBD2 matches 7 bases. The V and J ends lost 1 base and 7 bases, in that order; junction bases with no gene match: 11. The germline V gene encodes CDR1 SGHNT and CDR2 YYREEE (reference sequence). CDR3 size: 15 residues. CDR3 in amino acids: CASSLSSGSLGEQYF. The CDR3 nucleotides read TGTGCCAGCAGCTTGTCTAGCGGCTCCCTAGGGGAGCAGTACTTC.

This sequence joins TRBV7-9 and TRBJ2-7; perhaps TRBD1 as D (5 bases). The CDR3 contains 15 residues. Trimming pared 0 bases from V and 1 base from J, leaving 10 bases between. CDR1 SEHNR and CDR2 FQNEAQ come from the germline V gene (reference sequence). CDR3 bases: TGTGCCAGCAGCTTAGCGCAGGGTTTTTCCTACGAGCAGTACTTC. It yields the protein CASSLAQGFSYEQYF.

This clone was seen once. The chain couples TRBV7-9 to TRBJ1-4, with D possibly matching TRBD1 (6 bases). The V gene lost 5 bases and the J gene lost 7 bases, with 26 bases spanning the gap. Germline V lookup: CDR1 SEHNR, CDR2 FQNEAQ (reference sequence). The CDR3 runs to 18 residues. The CDR3 DNA sequence: TGTGCCAGCAGCCCGCCCTTCTCCTGGGGGGCTGGAGGTGAAAAACTGTTTTTT. Protein: CASSPPFSWGAGGEKLFF.